This is a list of T cell receptor beta chains from one sample in a study of somatic mutations in cytotoxic T cells in rheumatoid arthritis. TCRdb keeps only in-frame clones here, not all; method: immunoSEQ multiplex PCR. The sample holds 10,000 or so clones, over 75% seen once. Input material: CD8+ T cells sorted from blood. The receptors shown here come from an adult with rheumatoid arthritis. Both conserved end residues are part of each CDR3. The D gene is left open where the match is weak. Rows may omit the clone size; those that give it use once, few, many or a size class.

j_call | clone_size | v_call | d_call | cdr3_aa | cdr3_nt
TRBJ1-5 | NA | TRBV29-1 | NA | CSAAIWGGQPQHF | TGCAGCGCTGCGATATGGGGGGGTCAGCCCCAGCATTTT
TRBJ1-4 | NA | TRBV7-8 | NA | CASSPERGRPAEKLFF | TGTGCCAGCAGCCCGGAAAGAGGCAGGCCGGCAGAAAAACTGTTTTTT
TRBJ1-5 | NA | TRBV2 | TRBD1 | CASRVGTDFNQPQHF | TGTGCCAGCAGGGTCGGGACAGACTTCAATCAGCCCCAGCATTTT
TRBJ1-6 | NA | TRBV19 | NA | CASSISGFNSPLHF | TGTGCCAGTAGTATTTCGGGGTTTAATTCACCCCTCCACTTT
TRBJ2-1 | NA | TRBV27 | NA | CASSLSRGNNEQFF | TGTGCCAGCAGTTTAAGTAGGGGAAACAATGAGCAGTTCTTC
TRBJ2-2 | few | TRBV5-4 | TRBD2 | CASSSGRSAGGNTGELFF | TGTGCCAGCAGCTCGGGAAGGTCAGCGGGGGGCAACACCGGGGAGCTGTTTTTT
TRBJ2-2 | NA | TRBV28 | NA | CASPGETAGELFF | TGTGCCAGCCCCGGAGAGACGGCCGGGGAGCTGTTTTTT
TRBJ1-5 | NA | TRBV28 | NA | CASSLWDNSNQPQHF | TGTGCCAGCAGTTTATGGGACAACAGCAATCAGCCCCAGCATTTT
TRBJ1-2 | NA | TRBV19 | TRBD1 | CASSRGFANYGYTF | TGTGCCAGTAGCAGGGGGTTCGCTAACTATGGCTACACCTTC
TRBJ1-6 | NA | TRBV6-1 | NA | CASSELPRVTSPLHF | TGTGCCAGCAGTGAGTTACCTAGGGTGACTTCACCCCTCCACTTT
TRBJ2-2 | NA | TRBV25-1 | TRBD1 | CASSEGQGKDGELFF | TGTGCCAGCAGTGAAGGACAGGGGAAGGACGGGGAGCTGTTTTTT
TRBJ1-2 | few | TRBV27 | NA | CASSHTGGGYGYTF | TGTGCCAGCAGTCATACAGGAGGGGGCTATGGCTACACCTTC
TRBJ2-5 | NA | TRBV10-3 | TRBD1 | CAISGPDREPKETQYF | TGTGCCATCAGTGGTCCGGACAGGGAGCCTAAAGAGACCCAGTACTTC
TRBJ2-7 | NA | TRBV5-1 | NA | CASSRGRTNPWEQYF | TGCGCCAGCAGCCGGGGCAGGACGAACCCCTGGGAGCAGTACTTC
TRBJ2-3 | NA | TRBV2 | NA | CASSEAFVDTQYF | TGTGCCAGCAGTGAAGCATTCGTAGATACGCAGTATTTT
TRBJ2-7 | NA | TRBV27 | NA | CASSHGLIYEQYF | TGTGCCAGCAGTCACGGGCTTATTTACGAGCAGTACTTC
TRBJ2-7 | NA | TRBV25-1 | TRBD1 | CASSTGWTGVSYEQYF | TGTGCCAGCAGCACCGGCTGGACAGGGGTTTCCTACGAGCAGTACTTC
TRBJ1-4 | NA | TRBV2 | TRBD1 | CASSLDGQGAANEKLFF | TGTGCCAGCAGCCTAGACGGACAGGGGGCGGCTAATGAAAAACTGTTTTTT
TRBJ2-3 | few | TRBV7-9 | NA | CASSLLDSTDTQYF | TGTGCCAGCAGCCTACTAGACTCCACAGATACGCAGTATTTT
TRBJ1-3 | NA | TRBV5-1 | NA | CASSLGGFLNTIYF | TGCGCCAGCAGCTTGGGGGGGTTTCTAAACACCATATATTTT
TRBJ1-2 | few | TRBV4-1 | NA | CASSQGADGYTF | TGCGCCAGCAGCCAAGGGGCGGATGGCTACACCTTC
TRBJ1-5 | NA | TRBV19 | NA | CASSISSVQPQHF | TGTGCCAGTAGTATATCCAGCGTTCAGCCCCAGCATTTT
TRBJ1-6 | few | TRBV27 | NA | CASGRVGVYNSPLHF | TGTGCCAGCGGGAGGGTTGGGGTCTATAATTCACCCCTCCACTTT
TRBJ1-3 | NA | TRBV4-3 | NA | CASSQDYNSGNTIYF | TGCGCCAGCAGCCAAGATTATAACAGTGGAAACACCATATATTTT
TRBJ2-5 | NA | TRBV7-7 | TRBD1 | CASSERQGGETQYF | TGTGCCAGCAGCGAGAGACAGGGTGGAGAGACCCAGTACTTC
TRBJ1-1 | NA | TRBV28 | NA | CASSLRGDNTEAFF | TGTGCCAGCAGTTTGAGGGGAGATAACACTGAAGCTTTCTTT
TRBJ1-2 | NA | TRBV19 | NA | CASSIGEERFSGYTF | TGTGCCAGTAGTATAGGGGAGGAGAGGTTCTCGGGCTACACCTTC
TRBJ1-1 | few | TRBV30 | NA | CAWSAGAAEAFF | TGTGCCTGGAGTGCAGGGGCCGCTGAAGCTTTCTTT
TRBJ2-3 | NA | TRBV19 | NA | CASSIGQVNTDTQYF | TGTGCCAGTAGTATAGGACAGGTCAACACAGATACGCAGTATTTT
TRBJ2-7 | NA | TRBV7-6 | NA | CASSLASRVGEQYF | TGTGCCAGCAGCTTAGCGTCCCGGGTTGGGGAGCAGTACTTC
TRBJ2-1 | once | TRBV7-3 | NA | CASSLTVRWDEQFF | TGTGCCAGCAGCTTAACAGTCCGCTGGGATGAGCAGTTCTTC
TRBJ1-2 | NA | TRBV27 | NA | CASRSGVYYGYTF | TGTGCCAGCAGGTCGGGGGTCTACTATGGCTACACCTTC
TRBJ2-7 | few | TRBV6-7 | NA | CASSYSHSYEQYF | TGTGCCAGCAGTTACTCGCACTCCTACGAGCAGTACTTC
TRBJ1-4 | NA | TRBV7-8 | NA | CASSPSPAGATNEKLFF | TGTGCCAGCAGCCCAAGCCCCGCAGGCGCAACTAATGAAAAACTGTTTTTT
TRBJ2-1 | NA | TRBV28 | TRBD2 | CASSYGLADYNEQFF | TGTGCCAGCAGCTATGGACTAGCGGATTACAATGAGCAGTTCTTC
TRBJ2-3 | NA | TRBV4-2 | TRBD2 | CASSQALAGGTDTQYF | TGTGCCAGCAGCCAAGCGCTAGCGGGGGGCACAGATACGCAGTATTTT
TRBJ2-1 | NA | TRBV6-6 | NA | CASSSSTAEQFF | TGTGCCAGCAGTTCGTCGACGGCTGAGCAGTTCTTC
TRBJ1-4 | NA | TRBV15 | NA | CATSRGRAPNEKLFF | TGTGCCACCAGCAGAGGTAGGGCACCGAATGAAAAACTGTTTTTT
TRBJ2-2 | NA | TRBV5-1 | TRBD1 | CASSAGQGIAGELFF | TGCGCCAGCAGCGCGGGACAGGGGATTGCCGGGGAGCTGTTTTTT
TRBJ2-3 | NA | TRBV4-1 | NA | CASSHLSMGDTQYF | TGCGCCAGCAGCCATCTCTCGATGGGAGATACGCAGTATTTT
TRBJ1-1 | NA | TRBV28 | NA | CASSFSGNEAFF | TGTGCCAGCAGTTTCTCCGGGAATGAAGCTTTCTTT
TRBJ2-1 | NA | TRBV4-3 | NA | CASSHRSNEQFF | TGCGCCAGCAGCCATCGGAGCAATGAGCAGTTCTTC
TRBJ1-1 | NA | TRBV5-4 | NA | CASSSAGWGTEAFF | TGTGCCAGCAGTTCCGCGGGTTGGGGTACTGAAGCTTTCTTT
TRBJ1-3 | NA | TRBV27 | NA | CASSPRPFSGNTIYF | TGTGCCAGCAGTCCTCGGCCATTCTCTGGAAACACCATATATTTT
TRBJ1-1 | NA | TRBV11-2 | NA | CASSFVQGGAEAFF | TGTGCCAGCAGCTTCGTGCAGGGAGGAGCCGAAGCTTTCTTT
TRBJ1-1 | NA | TRBV3-1/TRBV3-2 | NA | CASSQRAFF | TGTGCCAGCAGCCAACGAGCTTTCTTT
TRBJ1-1 | NA | TRBV11-1 | NA | CASSLAGFMNTEAFF | TGTGCCAGCAGCTTAGCCGGATTTATGAACACTGAAGCTTTCTTT
TRBJ2-7 | NA | TRBV9 | TRBD1 | CASSVDVTGYEQYF | TGTGCCAGCAGCGTAGATGTGACAGGGTACGAGCAGTACTTC
TRBJ1-5 | NA | TRBV19 | NA | CASSAGPVNQPQHF | TGTGCCAGTAGTGCGGGACCGGTCAATCAGCCCCAGCATTTT
TRBJ1-1 | NA | TRBV9 | NA | CASSVGGDTEAFF | TGTGCCAGCAGCGTAGGGGGGGACACTGAAGCTTTCTTT
TRBJ2-2 | NA | TRBV2 | TRBD1 | CASADREGGELFF | TGTGCCAGTGCGGACAGGGAAGGCGGGGAGCTGTTTTTT
TRBJ1-6 | NA | TRBV4-1 | TRBD1 | CASSSSGTGNSPLHF | TGCGCCAGCAGCTCCTCCGGGACAGGGAATTCACCCCTCCACTTT
TRBJ2-7 | NA | TRBV7-2 | NA | CASSPELVAYEQYF | TGTGCCAGCAGCCCCGAACTAGTCGCCTACGAGCAGTACTTC
TRBJ1-2 | NA | TRBV4-2 | NA | CASSQGANYGYTF | TGTGCCAGCAGCCAAGGGGCTAACTATGGCTACACCTTC
TRBJ2-3 | NA | TRBV15 | TRBD1 | CATSKSLTPGQGTDTQYF | TGTGCCACCAGCAAAAGTCTCACTCCGGGACAGGGAACAGATACGCAGTATTTT
TRBJ2-7 | few | TRBV4-1 | TRBD2 | CASSQDPTGGYEQYF | TGCGCCAGCAGCCAAGATCCAACGGGGGGCTACGAGCAGTACTTC
TRBJ2-1 | NA | TRBV7-6 | NA | CASSSRRGSYNEQFF | TGTGCCAGCAGCTCCAGACGGGGATCCTACAATGAGCAGTTCTTC